The present TCR beta chain was sequenced within a study of shared clonotypes between healthy human individuals. Germline assignment: CDR1 LGHNA and CDR2 YSLEER. There are 16 residues in the CDR3. The V and J ends lost 3 bases and 2 bases, in that order; junction bases with no gene match: 6. Overall study results and limits: The four-donor shared clonotypes exceeded non-shared clonotypes in generation probability, with non-shared ones scoring lower.

As concerns this clone: The antigen is unknown.

The repertoire was sequenced with immunoSEQ multiplex PCR; TCRdb's copy has only in-frame clones and lacks some. The table lists some 2,500,000 clones, 80% to 95% of them singletons, with 0.36% in the top ten. Input material: naive CD4+ T cells from PBMCs. Subset meaning: CD45RA+ positively selected. This clonotype was obtained from a man aged 18 to 29 in good health. Some clones in this sample may be carry-over from other donors' samples. The chain uses TRBV4-3 and TRBJ2-2, with 7 positions matching TRBD1. CDR3 region: CASSQELGGNTGELFF. The CDR3 bases are TGCGCCAGCAGCCAGGAACTAGGGGGCAACACCGGGGAGCTGTTTTTT.